This TCR beta chain appears in the sequencing data of a study of T-cell reconstitution after alpha-beta-depleted transplantation in children. V was shortened by 5 bases and J by 0 bases, with 14 bases between the two germline ends. The germline V gene has CDR1 DFQATT and CDR2 SNEGSKA (reference sequence). The CDR3 spans 15 residues. This clonotype was seen a handful of times. TCRbeta library construction was performed incorporating unique molecular identifiers. TCRdb analysed the PCR reads with MiXCR anew, one entry per CDR3 protein. Of almost 500,000 distinct CDR3 sequences listed, under 12% were seen once; the top ten hold roughly 2.1%.

Specimen: PBMCs, collected before TCRalphabeta/CD19-depleted stem cell transplant. The J gene is TRBJ2-1, the V gene TRBV20-1; D might be TRBD1 or TRBD2, each matching 5 bases. The sequence was collected from a child younger than 10 with inherited bone marrow failure, due to receive a stem cell transplant. The CDR3 spells CSALTGPSSYNEQFF. The CDR3 region has the DNA TGCAGTGCTCTGACGGGACCGAGCTCCTACAATGAGCAGTTCTTC.